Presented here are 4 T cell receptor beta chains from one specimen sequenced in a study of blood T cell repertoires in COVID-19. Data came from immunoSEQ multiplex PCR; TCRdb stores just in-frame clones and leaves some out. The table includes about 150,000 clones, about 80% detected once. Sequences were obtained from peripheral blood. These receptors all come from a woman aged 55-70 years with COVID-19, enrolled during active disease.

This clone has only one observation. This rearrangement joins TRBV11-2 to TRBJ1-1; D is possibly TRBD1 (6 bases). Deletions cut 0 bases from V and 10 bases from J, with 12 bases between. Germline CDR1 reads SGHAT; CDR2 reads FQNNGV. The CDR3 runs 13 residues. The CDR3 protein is CASSLELDSGAFF. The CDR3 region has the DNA TGTGCCAGCAGCTTAGAATTGGACAGTGGAGCTTTCTTT. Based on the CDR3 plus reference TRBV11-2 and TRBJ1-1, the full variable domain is EAGVAQSPRYKIIEKRQSVAFWCNPISGHATLYWYQQILGQGPKLLIQFQNNGVVDDSQLPKDRFSAERLKGVDSTLKIQPAKLEDSAVYLCASSLELDSGAFFGQGTRLTVV.

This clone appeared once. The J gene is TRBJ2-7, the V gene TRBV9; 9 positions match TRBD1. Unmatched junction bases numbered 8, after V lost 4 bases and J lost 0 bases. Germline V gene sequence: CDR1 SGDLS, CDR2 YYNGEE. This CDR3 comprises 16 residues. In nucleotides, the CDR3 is TGTGCCAGCAGCCCGTCCGGGACAGGGAGCTCCTACGAGCAGTACTTC. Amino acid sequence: CASSPSGTGSSYEQYF. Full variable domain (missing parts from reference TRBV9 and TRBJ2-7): DSGVTQTPKHLITATGQRVTLRCSPRSGDLSVYWYQQSLDQGLQFLIQYYNGEERAKGNILERFSAQQFPDLHSELNLSSLELGDSALYFCASSPSGTGSSYEQYFGPGTRLTVT.

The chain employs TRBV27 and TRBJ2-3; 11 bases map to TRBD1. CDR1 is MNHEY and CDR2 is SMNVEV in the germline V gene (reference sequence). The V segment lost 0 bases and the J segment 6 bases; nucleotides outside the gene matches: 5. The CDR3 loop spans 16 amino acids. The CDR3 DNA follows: TGTGCCAGCAGTTTATCGGGGACAGGGGGAGCGGATACGCAGTATTTT. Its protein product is CASSLSGTGGADTQYF.

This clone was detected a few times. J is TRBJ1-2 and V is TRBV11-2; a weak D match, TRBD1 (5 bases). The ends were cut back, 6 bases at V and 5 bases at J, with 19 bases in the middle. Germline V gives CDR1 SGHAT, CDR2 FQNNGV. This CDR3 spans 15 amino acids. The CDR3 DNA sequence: TGTGCCAGCAGGGCCCCCGGATCAGGGTTTTATGGCTACACCTTC. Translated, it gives CASRAPGSGFYGYTF.